A selection of T cell receptor beta chains follows, all from one sample in a study of Graves' ophthalmopathy and Graves' hyperthyroidism. TCRdb reprocessed the multiplex PCR reads with MiXCR, giving one entry per CDR3 protein. The sample has roughly 410,000 distinct CDR3 sequences; 15% to 19% are singletons. The sample consisted of peripheral blood. These receptors all stem from a woman aged 18-29 years with stable Graves' hyperthyroidism. CDR3s include the opening cysteine and the closing phenylalanine or tryptophan. D genes are given only for firm matches. The listing skips clone size in some rows; elsewhere it reads once, few, many or a size class.

CDR3 DNA	CDR3 protein	D gene	J gene	V gene	CDR3 length	clone size
TGTGCCAGCAGCCAAGAGTCCGGACAGCCCCAGCATTTT	CASSQESGQPQHF	NA	TRBJ1-5	TRBV4-2	13	many
TGTGCCAGCAGCCCCAGGGCGAGCTCCTATAATTCACCCCTCCACTTT	CASSPRASSYNSPLHF	NA	TRBJ1-6	TRBV9	16	many
TGTGCCAGCACCCCGACAGGGAGTGGGGCCAACGTCCTGACTTTC	CASTPTGSGANVLTF	TRBD1	TRBJ2-6	TRBV12-3/TRBV12-4	15	NA
TGTGCCAGCAGCCCTCTACCTGGGACTAGCGGGAAACCCTACGAGCAGTACTTC	CASSPLPGTSGKPYEQYF	TRBD2	TRBJ2-7	TRBV7-8	18	once
TGTGCCAGCAGTTACTCGAGGGCCTACGAGCAGTACTTC	CASSYSRAYEQYF	NA	TRBJ2-7	TRBV6-2/TRBV6-3	13	many
TGTGCCAGCAGCTTAGGCGTAGGCCTCTCCTACGAGCAGTACTTC	CASSLGVGLSYEQYF	NA	TRBJ2-7	TRBV13	15	many
TGTGCCAGCAGCTTAGACAGGGACAGGGGCTACACCTTC	CASSLDRDRGYTF	TRBD1	TRBJ1-2	TRBV7-2	13	NA
TGTGCCACCAGCAGCCCTGGGACGGGACTAAATTCACCCCTCCACTTT	CATSSPGTGLNSPLHF	NA	TRBJ1-6	TRBV15	16	many
TGTGCCAGCAGTTCAGGCGTCCTGCGCTACACCTTC	CASSSGVLRYTF	NA	TRBJ1-2	TRBV12-3/TRBV12-4	12	many
TGTGCCAGCAGCCCCTGGACAGCTGAAGCTTTCTTT	CASSPWTAEAFF	NA	TRBJ1-1	TRBV7-8	12	many
TGTGCCAGCAGCTTACGAGGGTTTCAAAAGACCCAGTACTTC	CASSLRGFQKTQYF	NA	TRBJ2-5	TRBV7-2	14	NA
TGTGCCAGCAGTTTACGACCTGGACAGTACACTGAAGCTTTCTTT	CASSLRPGQYTEAFF	NA	TRBJ1-1	TRBV27	15	many
TGTGCCGCCCAAGGGGCTTACAGGCCCCCTAACTATGGCTACACCTTC	CAAQGAYRPPNYGYTF	NA	TRBJ1-2	TRBV6-2/TRBV6-3	16	many
TGTGCCAGCAGCCAAGAGCCGACGGGCCTCTCTGGAAACACCATATATTTT	CASSQEPTGLSGNTIYF	NA	TRBJ1-3	TRBV4-2	17	few
TGTGCCAGCAGTTCCCCCCGGGACAGGGGAGAGGGAGGCTATGGCTACACCTTC	CASSSPRDRGEGGYGYTF	TRBD1	TRBJ1-2	TRBV6-2/TRBV6-3	18	many
TGTGCCAGCAGTTCTCCGGGACCGACGAACACTGAAGCTTTCTTT	CASSSPGPTNTEAFF	NA	TRBJ1-1	TRBV6-5	15	many
TGTGCCAGCAGCCAAGATTGGTACAGGGAGGATTCACCCCTCCACTTT	CASSQDWYREDSPLHF	NA	TRBJ1-6	TRBV3-1	16	few
TGTGCCAGCAGTTTCTTCGGGGAAACTTGGGAGCCCCGGCATTTT	CASSFFGETWEPRHF	NA	TRBJ1-5	TRBV12-3/TRBV12-4	15	few
TGTGCCAGCAGCTTGGCTGTTAGCGGGGGCCAAGAGACTCAGTACTTC	CASSLAVSGGQETQYF	TRBD2	TRBJ2-5	TRBV5-5	16	many
TGTGCCAGCATACGGGGTAGCAATCAGCCCCAGCATTTT	CASIRGSNQPQHF	NA	TRBJ1-5	TRBV6-1	13	many
TGCAGTGCTAGCGATGGGACAGCCTCCAATAAAAAACTGTTTTTT	CSASDGTASNKKLFF	TRBD1	TRBJ1-4	TRBV20-1	15	NA
TGTGCCAGCTCACCCGGGAGGACCTCCGATGGCTACACCTTC	CASSPGRTSDGYTF	NA	TRBJ1-2	TRBV18	14	many
TGTGCCAGCAGTAAGGACGGATTTAGCAATCAGCCCCAGCATTTT	CASSKDGFSNQPQHF	NA	TRBJ1-5	TRBV2	15	NA
TGTGCCAAGCCTCGAGTCCGGGACAGGGGCAATCAGCCCCAGCATTTT	CAKPRVRDRGNQPQHF	TRBD1	TRBJ1-5	TRBV27	16	many
TGTGCCAGCGAGAGGCGGGGGGCTCTGGGAGAGACCCAGTACTTC	CASERRGALGETQYF	TRBD2	TRBJ2-5	TRBV12-3/TRBV12-4	15	many
TGTGCCAGCAGTCCTACGGGACAGGTCCACAATCAGCCCCAGCATTTT	CASSPTGQVHNQPQHF	TRBD1	TRBJ1-5	TRBV6-1	16	NA